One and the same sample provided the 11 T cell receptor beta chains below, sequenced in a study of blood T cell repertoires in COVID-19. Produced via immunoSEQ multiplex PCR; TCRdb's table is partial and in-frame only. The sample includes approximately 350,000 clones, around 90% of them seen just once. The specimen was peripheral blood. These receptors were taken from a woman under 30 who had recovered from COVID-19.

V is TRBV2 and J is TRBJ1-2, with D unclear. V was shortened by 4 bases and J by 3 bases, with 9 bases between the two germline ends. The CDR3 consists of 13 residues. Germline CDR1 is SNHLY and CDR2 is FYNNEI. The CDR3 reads CASSGQNHYGYTF. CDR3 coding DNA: TGTGCCAGCAGTGGGCAGAACCACTATGGCTACACCTTC.

The CDR3 loop reads CASSSISAGGGIGYTF. CDR3 nucleotides: TGTGCCAGCAGCTCTATTAGTGCTGGGGGAGGGATTGGCTACACCTTC. This chain joins TRBV11-3 and TRBJ1-2; D may be TRBD1 (5 bases). This CDR3 spans 16 amino acids. The V end lost 4 bases, the J end lost 7 bases, and 22 bases lay between the germline ends. Germline loops: CDR1 SGHNT, CDR2 YENEEA.

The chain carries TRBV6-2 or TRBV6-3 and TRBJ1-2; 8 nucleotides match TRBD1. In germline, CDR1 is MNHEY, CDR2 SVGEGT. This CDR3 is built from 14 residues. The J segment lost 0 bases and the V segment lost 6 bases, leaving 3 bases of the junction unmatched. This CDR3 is CASSWTGSNYGYTF. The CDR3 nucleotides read TGTGCCAGCAGCTGGACAGGGTCTAACTATGGCTACACCTTC.

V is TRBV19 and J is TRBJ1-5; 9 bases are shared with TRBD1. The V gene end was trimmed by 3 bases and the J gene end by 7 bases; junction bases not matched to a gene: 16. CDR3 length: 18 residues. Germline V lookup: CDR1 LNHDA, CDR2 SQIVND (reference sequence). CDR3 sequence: CASSIRTLQTGGRQPQHF. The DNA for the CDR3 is TGTGCCAGTAGTATCCGAACTCTACAGACAGGGGGAAGGCAGCCCCAGCATTTT.

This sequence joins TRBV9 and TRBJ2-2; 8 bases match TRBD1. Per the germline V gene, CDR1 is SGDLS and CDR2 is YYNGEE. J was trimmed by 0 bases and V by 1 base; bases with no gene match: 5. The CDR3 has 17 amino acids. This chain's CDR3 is CASSVTDRVANTGELFF. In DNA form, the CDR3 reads TGTGCCAGCAGCGTAACGGACAGGGTGGCGAACACCGGGGAGCTGTTTTTT.

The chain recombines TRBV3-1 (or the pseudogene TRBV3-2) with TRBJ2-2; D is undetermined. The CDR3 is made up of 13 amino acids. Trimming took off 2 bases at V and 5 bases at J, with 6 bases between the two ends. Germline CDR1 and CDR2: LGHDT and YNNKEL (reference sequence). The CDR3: CASSQRVTGELFF. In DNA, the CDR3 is TGTGCCAGCAGCCAACGGGTTACCGGGGAGCTGTTTTTT.

CDR3 sequence (DNA): TGTGCCACCAGTGACTTAAGCGGGGAGACCCAGTACTTC. Protein sequence: CATSDLSGETQYF. This chain links TRBV24-1 with TRBJ2-5; perhaps TRBD2 as D (6 bases). The CDR3 is made up of 13 amino acids. CDR1 is KGHDR and CDR2 is SFDVKD in the germline V gene. V was clipped by 4 bases and J by 5 bases, with 10 bases between them.

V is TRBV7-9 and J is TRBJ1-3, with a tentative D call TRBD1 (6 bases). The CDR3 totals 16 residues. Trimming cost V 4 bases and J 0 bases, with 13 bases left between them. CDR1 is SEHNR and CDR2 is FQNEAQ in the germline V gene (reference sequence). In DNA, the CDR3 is TGTGCCAGCAGCTCGGACAGATCTATCTCTGGAAACACCATATATTTT. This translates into CASSSDRSISGNTIYF.

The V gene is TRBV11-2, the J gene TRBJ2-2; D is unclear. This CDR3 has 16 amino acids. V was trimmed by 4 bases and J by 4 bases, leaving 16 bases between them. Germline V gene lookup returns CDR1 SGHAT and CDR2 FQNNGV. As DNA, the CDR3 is TGTGCCAGCAGCTCCCGAGGTAGCCGGGTCACCGGGGAGCTGTTTTTT. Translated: CASSSRGSRVTGELFF.

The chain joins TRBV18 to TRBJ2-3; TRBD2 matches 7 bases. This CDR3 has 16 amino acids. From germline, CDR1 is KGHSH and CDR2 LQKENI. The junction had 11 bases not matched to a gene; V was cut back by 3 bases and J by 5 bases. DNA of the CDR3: TGTGCCAGCTCACCGGTTCGCGGGAGCGGGGAAGATACGCAGTATTTT. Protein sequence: CASSPVRGSGEDTQYF.

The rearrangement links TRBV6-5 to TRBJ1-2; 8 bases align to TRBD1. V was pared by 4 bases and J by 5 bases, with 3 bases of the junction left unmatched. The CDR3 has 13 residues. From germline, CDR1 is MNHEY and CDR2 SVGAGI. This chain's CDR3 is CASSSNRGYGYTF. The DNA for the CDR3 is TGTGCCAGCAGTTCCAACAGGGGGTATGGCTACACCTTC.